Detailed here is one T cell receptor beta chain. What it binds is not known. The data originate from a study of cytomegalovirus exposure and HLA in healthy donors. Study-wide findings and caveats: Some public TCRs appeared in many individuals, while most sequences were rare. Associated with HLA alleles at 0.05 false discovery rate in a later analysis were 16,951 TCR beta sequences.

The germline CDR1 and CDR2 sequences are MNHEY and SVGAGI. Trimming removed 6 bases at V and 0 bases at J, with 9 bases between. The CDR3 totals 14 residues. PCR involved 60 Vbeta and 13 Jbeta primers. Produced via immunoSEQ multiplex PCR; TCRdb's table is partial and in-frame only. This table holds about 98,000 clones, about 81% found once. The V and J genes are TRBV6-5 and TRBJ1-3; D might be TRBD1 (6 bases). Sequenced input: PBMCs. The TCR originated in a man aged 40-50 years in good health and CMV-seronegative. The CDR3 here is CASSRDTSGNTIYF. The CDR3 DNA sequence: TGTGCCAGCAGCCGGGACACCTCTGGAAACACCATATATTTT.